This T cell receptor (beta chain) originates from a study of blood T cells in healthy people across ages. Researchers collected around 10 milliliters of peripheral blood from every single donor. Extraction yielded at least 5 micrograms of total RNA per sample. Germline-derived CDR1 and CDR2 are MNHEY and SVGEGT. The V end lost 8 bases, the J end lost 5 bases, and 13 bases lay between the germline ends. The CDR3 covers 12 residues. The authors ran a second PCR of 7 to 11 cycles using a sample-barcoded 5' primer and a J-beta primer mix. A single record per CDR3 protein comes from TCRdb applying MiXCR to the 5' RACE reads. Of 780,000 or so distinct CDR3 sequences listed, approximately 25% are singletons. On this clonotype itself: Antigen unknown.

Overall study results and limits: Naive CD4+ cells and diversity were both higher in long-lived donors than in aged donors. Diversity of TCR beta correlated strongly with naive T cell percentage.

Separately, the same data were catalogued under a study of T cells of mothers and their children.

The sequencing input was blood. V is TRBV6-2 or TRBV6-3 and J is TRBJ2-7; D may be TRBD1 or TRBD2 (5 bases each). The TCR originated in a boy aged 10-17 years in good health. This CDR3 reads CASAETGHEQYF. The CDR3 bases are TGTGCCAGCGCAGAGACGGGGCACGAGCAGTACTTC.